This T cell receptor beta chain was identified during a study of regulatory T cells in long-lasting Graves disease. For TCR beta, libraries came from iRepertoire HTBI primers and Arm-PCR of CDR3 regions. TCRdb processed the multiplex PCR reads anew with MiXCR; each CDR3 protein has one entry. The table has 400,000 to 500,000 distinct CDR3 sequences, about a sixth seen once. Indicated time point: newly diagnosed GD, antithyroid drugs for less than 3 months. PBMC RNA served as the TCR library source. Germline V lookup: CDR1 MNHEY, CDR2 SMNVEV (reference sequence). Trimming pared 3 bases from V and 6 bases from J, leaving 9 bases between. The CDR3 runs 13 residues. This clonotype was seen repeatedly, ten times or more. The same data also went into a second study, on T cells in Graves' hyperthyroidism and ophthalmopathy. That paper notes: Separation of ophthalmopathy from stable hyperthyroidism was achieved by a 13 V-J model.

The V call is TRBV27, the J call TRBJ2-4; D possibly corresponds to TRBD1 (5 bases). This TCR was recovered from a woman aged 18-30 years with Graves disease. Sequencing used peripheral blood mononuclear cells (PBMCs), obtained at new diagnosis, from a patient treated with antithyroid drugs. The DNA of the CDR3 is TGTGCCAGCAGTTTGCAGGGATCAAACATTCAGTACTTC. This encodes CASSLQGSNIQYF.